This TCR beta chain emerged from a study of blood T cell repertoires in COVID-19. Study details: Both acute and convalescent COVID-19 samples were obtained from the United States, Italy and Spain. The cDNA or gDNA used as material had been derived from T cells, B-cell-depleted T cells, or PBMCs.

Per the authors' pipeline: Nucleated cell number was recorded as an estimate derived from reference gene primer amplification. Produced via immunoSEQ multiplex PCR; TCRdb's table is partial and in-frame only. Clone size and V and J calls were adopted from that table, with D and trimming inferred from the DNA. The data contain about 110,000 clones, over 65% of them singletons. Germline V gene lookup returns CDR1 MDHEN and CDR2 SYDVKM. V was shortened by 2 bases and J by 6 bases, with 8 bases between the two germline ends. The CDR3 has 12 amino acids. The chain links TRBV28 to TRBJ2-7; D might be TRBD1 (5 bases). Sequencing was done on a sample of peripheral blood. The TCR was taken from an elderly woman with acute or convalescent COVID-19. The CDR3 sequence: CASSLPGFEQYF. DNA for the CDR3: TGTGCCAGCAGTTTACCAGGGTTCGAGCAGTACTTC. Drawing the rest from reference TRBV28 and TRBJ2-7, the complete variable domain is DVKVTQSSRYLVKRTGEKVFLECVQDMDHENMFWYRQDPGLGLRLIYFSYDVKMKEKGDIPEGYSVSREKKERFSLILESASTNQTSMYLCASSLPGFEQYFGPGTRLTVT.